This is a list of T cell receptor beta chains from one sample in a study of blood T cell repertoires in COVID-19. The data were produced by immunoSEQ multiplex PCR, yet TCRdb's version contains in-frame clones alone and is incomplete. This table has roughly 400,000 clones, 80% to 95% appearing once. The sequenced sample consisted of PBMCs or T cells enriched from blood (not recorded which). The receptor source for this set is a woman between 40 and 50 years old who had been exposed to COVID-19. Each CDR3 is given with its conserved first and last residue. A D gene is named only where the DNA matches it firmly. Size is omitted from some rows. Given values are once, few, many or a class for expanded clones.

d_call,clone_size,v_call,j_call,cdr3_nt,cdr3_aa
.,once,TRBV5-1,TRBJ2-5,TGCGCCAGCAGCTTGGGGGCAGTTCAAGAGACCCAGTACTTC,CASSLGAVQETQYF
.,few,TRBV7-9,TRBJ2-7,TGTGCCAGCAGCTTAGGGCCGACAGGTGACCCCTGGGAGCAGTACTTC,CASSLGPTGDPWEQYF
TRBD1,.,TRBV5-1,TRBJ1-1,TGCGCCAGCAGCTCCCTTCGGGACAGGGGGTTATCGGACACTGAAGCTTTCTTT,CASSSLRDRGLSDTEAFF
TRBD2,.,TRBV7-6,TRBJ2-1,TGTGCCAGCAGCTCGCGGGGGGTTATCAGCAATGAGCAGTTCTTC,CASSSRGVISNEQFF
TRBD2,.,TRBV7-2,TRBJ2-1,TGTGCCAGCAGCTTCGAAGCGGGAGTATACAATGAGCAGTTCTTC,CASSFEAGVYNEQFF
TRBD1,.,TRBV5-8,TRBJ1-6,TGTGCCAGCAGCCAGGACAGGGGAAATTCACCCCTCCACTTT,CASSQDRGNSPLHF
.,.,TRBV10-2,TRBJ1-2,TGCGCCAGCAGTGAGTCCGGCAGACTAGATGGCTACACCTTC,CASSESGRLDGYTF
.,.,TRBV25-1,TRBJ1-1,TGTGCCAGCAGTCAGACGGGGAACACTGAAGCTTTCTTT,CASSQTGNTEAFF
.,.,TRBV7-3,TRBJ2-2,TGTGCCAGCAGCCCTAGACTAGTATCCTCCGGGGAGCTGTTTTTT,CASSPRLVSSGELFF
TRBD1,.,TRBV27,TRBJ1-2,TGTGCCAGCAGTTCAGCCGGGACAGGGAGGGGTAAACCCTATGGCTACACCTTC,CASSSAGTGRGKPYGYTF
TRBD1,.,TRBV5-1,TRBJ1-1,TGCGCCAGCAGCTGGACAGGGGGTAGCACTGAAGCTTTCTTT,CASSWTGGSTEAFF
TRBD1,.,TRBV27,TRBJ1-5,TGTGCCAGCAGGGAGGGGGCTCAGCCCCAGCATTTT,CASREGAQPQHF
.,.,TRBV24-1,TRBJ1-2,TGTGCCACCAGTGATTACAGGGTCGGCTATGGCTACACCTTC,CATSDYRVGYGYTF
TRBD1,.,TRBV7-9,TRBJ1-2,TGTGCCAGCAGCTTACTGGGACAGTCCTATGGCTACACCTTC,CASSLLGQSYGYTF
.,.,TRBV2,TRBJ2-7,TGTGCCATCTCGAGAGGTGAGGGGCAGTACTTC,CAISRGEGQYF
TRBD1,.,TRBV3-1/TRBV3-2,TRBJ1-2,TGTGCCAGCAGCCAAGGAGGACAGGGGTTCTATGGCTACACCTTC,CASSQGGQGFYGYTF
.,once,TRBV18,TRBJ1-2,TGTGCCAGCTCACCCCGGTCGGGGGATGCTTTCCAAACGTCGGGAGGCTACACCTTC,CASSPRSGDAFQTSGGYTF
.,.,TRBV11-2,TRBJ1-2,TGTGCCAGCAGCTTAAATGTGGGACTAAACTATGGCTACACCTTC,CASSLNVGLNYGYTF
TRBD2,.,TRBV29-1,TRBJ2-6,TGCAGCGTTTCCGGGGGGAGAGCTGGGGCCAACGTCCTGACTTTC,CSVSGGRAGANVLTF
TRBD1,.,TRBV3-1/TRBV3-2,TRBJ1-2,TGTGCCAGCAGCCTTTACAGGGGGGTCGAGAACTATGGCTACACCTTC,CASSLYRGVENYGYTF
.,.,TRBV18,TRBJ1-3,TGTGCCAGCTCACCTCAACGGTTTGCGGCCGGAAACACCATATATTTT,CASSPQRFAAGNTIYF
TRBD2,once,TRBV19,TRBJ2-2,TGTGCCAGTAGCGTTCAACGGGGGGCCGGGGAGCTGTTTTTT,CASSVQRGAGELFF
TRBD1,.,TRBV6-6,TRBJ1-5,TGTGCCAGCAGCCGAACTGACAGGGCCGTTGGGGGTCAGCCCCAGCATTTT,CASSRTDRAVGGQPQHF
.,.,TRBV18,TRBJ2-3,TGTGCCAGCTCAGTCCAGGGGGGAGTCACAGATACGCAGTATTTT,CASSVQGGVTDTQYF
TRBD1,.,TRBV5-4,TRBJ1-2,TGTGCCAGCAGCGGGGGGACAGAAACCCTTAACTATGGCTACACCTTC,CASSGGTETLNYGYTF
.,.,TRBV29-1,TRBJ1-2,TGCAGCGTTGAAATTGGAAACAGTAGGACCTTC,CSVEIGNSRTF
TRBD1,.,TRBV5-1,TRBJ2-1,TGCGCCAGCAGCCTCACGTCAGGGGGCCCGGGCAATGAGCAGTTCTTC,CASSLTSGGPGNEQFF
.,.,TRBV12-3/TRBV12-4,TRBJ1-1,TGTGCCAGCAGGGAGACTTATGAAGCTTTCTTT,CASRETYEAFF
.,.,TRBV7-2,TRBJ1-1,TGTGCCAGCAGCCGCGGGGCAGCTAACACTGAAGCTTTCTTT,CASSRGAANTEAFF
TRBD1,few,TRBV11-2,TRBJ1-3,TGTGCCAGCAGCTTAGATCAACCCATACAGGGGCGGACCATATATTTT,CASSLDQPIQGRTIYF
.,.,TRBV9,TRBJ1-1,TGTGCCAGCAGCGCGGGGATCGGTGTGAACACTGAAGCTTTCTTT,CASSAGIGVNTEAFF
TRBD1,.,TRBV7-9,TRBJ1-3,TGTGCCAGCAGCCGAGAACAGGGGTCTGGAAACACCATATATTTT,CASSREQGSGNTIYF
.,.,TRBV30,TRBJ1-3,TGTGCCTGGAACGGTGGAAACACCATATATTTT,CAWNGGNTIYF
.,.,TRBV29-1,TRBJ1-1,TGCAGCGTTGACCCACGATTGGCAGACACTGAAGCTTTCTTT,CSVDPRLADTEAFF
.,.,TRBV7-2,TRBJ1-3,TGTGCCAGCAGCCCGAGGTCTTGGGGGCTTGGAAACACCATATATTTT,CASSPRSWGLGNTIYF
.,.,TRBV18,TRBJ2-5,TGTGCCAGCACCTCGGTGCAGGGCCGGTACCAAGAGACCCAGTACTTC,CASTSVQGRYQETQYF
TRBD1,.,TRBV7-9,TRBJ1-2,TGTGCCAGCAGCTTTGGACAGGAGGGTGGCTACACCTTC,CASSFGQEGGYTF
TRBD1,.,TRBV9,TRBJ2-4,TGTGCCAGCAGCTCGGGACAGGGCATTCAGTACTTC,CASSSGQGIQYF
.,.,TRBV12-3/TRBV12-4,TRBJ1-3,TGTGCCAGCAGCAGAAACACCATATATTTT,CASSRNTIYF
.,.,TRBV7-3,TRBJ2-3,TGTGCCAGCAGCCGCGTTGGGGGCCGGCTGGGCACAGATACGCAGTATTTT,CASSRVGGRLGTDTQYF
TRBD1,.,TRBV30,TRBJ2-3,TGTGCCTGGACAGGGGGCCTTGCAGATACGCAGTATTTT,CAWTGGLADTQYF
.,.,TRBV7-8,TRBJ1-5,TGTGCCAGCAGCTCAGAGGGGGTACAGAAATTCAATCAGCCCCAGCATTTT,CASSSEGVQKFNQPQHF
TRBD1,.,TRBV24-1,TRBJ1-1,TGTGCCACAGGGACAGGGGAGGCTGAAGCTTTCTTT,CATGTGEAEAFF
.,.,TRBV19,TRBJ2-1,TGTGCCAGTCGACCACAGGGGGGGCTCAATGAGCAGTTCTTC,CASRPQGGLNEQFF
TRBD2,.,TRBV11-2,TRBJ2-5,TGTGCCAGCAGCCAAGGACTAGCGGGGTACCTCCAAGAGACCCAGTACTTC,CASSQGLAGYLQETQYF
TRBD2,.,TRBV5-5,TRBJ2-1,TGTGCCAGCAGCTTGGAACTAGCGGGTTTCTCTGGGTCCTACAATGAGCAGTTCTTC,CASSLELAGFSGSYNEQFF
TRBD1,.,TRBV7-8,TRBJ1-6,TGTGCCAGCAGCTTATATGGGACAGGGCAAGAATTGAATTCACCCCTCCACTTT,CASSLYGTGQELNSPLHF
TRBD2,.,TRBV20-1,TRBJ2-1,TGCAGTGCTAGTAAGGGACTAGCCCGGGGGTATGAGCAGTTCTTC,CSASKGLARGYEQFF
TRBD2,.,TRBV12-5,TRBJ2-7,TGTGCTAGTGGTTTGGGGAGGTCCCCGGGAGGGTACGAGCAGTACTTC,CASGLGRSPGGYEQYF
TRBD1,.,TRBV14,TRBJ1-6,TGTGCCAGCAGCCAAAAAACAGGGGTTTCCTATAATTCACCCCTCCACTTT,CASSQKTGVSYNSPLHF
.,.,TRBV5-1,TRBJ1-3,TGCGCCAGCAGGGCAGGGTTGACTGGAAACACCATATATTTT,CASRAGLTGNTIYF
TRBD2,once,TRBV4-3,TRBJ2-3,TGCGCCAGCCGGCGGGAGGCCTCCACAGATACGCAGTATTTT,CASRREASTDTQYF
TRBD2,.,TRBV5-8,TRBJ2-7,TGTGCCAGCAGCTTGTGGGGGGGGAGCTCCTACGAGCAGTACTTC,CASSLWGGSSYEQYF